The clone carrying this T cell receptor beta chain was picked up a small number of times. Trimming took off 5 bases at V and 2 bases at J, with 7 bases between the two ends. Germline V gene lookup returns CDR1 MNHNS and CDR2 SASEGT. The CDR3 spans 12 residues. The data are from a study of regulatory T cells in long-lasting Graves disease. Described time point: newly diagnosed GD, antithyroid drugs for less than 3 months. From RNA extracted from PBMCs, the TCR library was made. As collected, the peripheral blood samples measured about 10 milliliters each and went into EDTA tubes. The TCR beta library used iRepertoire HTBI primers with Arm-PCR amplification of CDR3. Via MiXCR, TCRdb re-called the multiplex PCR reads, giving one row per CDR3 protein. There are hundreds of thousands of distinct CDR3 sequences in the sample; roughly 15% occur only once, and around a sixth lies in the top ten. These data were also filed under a second study, of T cells in Graves' hyperthyroidism and ophthalmopathy.

The sample here was peripheral blood mononuclear cells (PBMCs), taken at new diagnosis, from a patient treated with antithyroid drugs. The clonotype comes from a woman aged 25-40 years with Graves disease. The V gene is TRBV6-1, the J gene TRBJ2-7; D not certain. For the CDR3, the DNA is TGTGCCAGCAGTACGACAACCTACGAGCAGTACTTC. Translation gives CASSTTTYEQYF.